These 25 T cell receptor beta chains came from one sample sequenced in a study of early T cells in non-severe SARS-CoV-2 infection. Each CDR3 protein gets one entry after TCRdb re-called the 5' RACE reads with MiXCR. The sample has 37,000 or so distinct CDR3 sequences; roughly 5.9% are singletons. Sequenced input: whole blood. These TCRs come from an adult who was a healthcare worker with PCR-confirmed SARS-CoV-2 infection or an uninfected control (not recorded which).

This clonotype was observed at least ten times. V and J are TRBV20-1 and TRBJ2-7; D might be TRBD2 (5 bases). From germline, CDR1 is DFQATT and CDR2 SNEGSKA (reference sequence). This CDR3 has 14 residues. V lost 2 bases and J 5 bases, leaving 16 bases between the germline ends. The CDR3 sequence is CSARRADGRDEQYF. DNA for the CDR3: TGCAGTGCTAGAAGGGCGGACGGGCGGGACGAGCAGTACTTC.

Many counts were recorded for this clonotype. This chain uses TRBV25-1 with TRBJ1-2; TRBD1 aligns across 8 bases. J gave up 6 bases and V 3 bases, and 9 bases lay outside the gene matches. The CDR3 loop spans 15 amino acids. The germline V gene encodes CDR1 MGHDK and CDR2 SYGVNS. CDR3 DNA sequence: TGTGCCAGCAGTGATCCGACGACAGGGGCACATGGCTACACCTTC. Translation gives CASSDPTTGAHGYTF.

Only a few counts were recorded for this clonotype. The V gene is TRBV7-3, the J gene TRBJ2-3, with 10 bases that match TRBD2. Trimming at V came to 1 base and at J to 3 bases, leaving 13 bases not matched to a gene. Germline V gene data show CDR1 as SGHTA and CDR2 as FQGTGA. The CDR3 totals 19 residues. The CDR3 region is CASSLMGLAGARRTDTQYF. The CDR3 DNA reads TGTGCCAGCAGCTTAATGGGGCTAGCGGGGGCCCGGAGGACAGATACGCAGTATTTT.

At least ten counts were recorded for this clonotype. The CDR3 bases are TGTGCCAGCAGTTCGTATAGCGGGATACCCTCCTACGAGCAGTACTTC. The encoded protein is CASSSYSGIPSYEQYF. V is TRBV6-5 and J is TRBJ2-7; 8 nucleotides line up with TRBD2. Germline V lookup: CDR1 MNHEY, CDR2 SVGAGI. This CDR3 has 16 amino acids. V was pared by 4 bases and J by 0 bases, with 8 bases of the junction left unmatched.

There are many counts of this clonotype. The CDR3 bases are TGCGCCAGCACCCGACAGGGTTTATCCTATAATTCACCCCTCCACTTT. This sequence encodes CASTRQGLSYNSPLHF. The J gene is TRBJ1-6, the V gene TRBV10-2, with 7 bases that match TRBD1. CDR1 and CDR2 (germline): WSHSY, SAAADI. The CDR3 has 16 amino acids. Trimming cost V 7 bases and J 1 base; bases outside gene matches: 7.

V and J are TRBV28 and TRBJ1-4; a possible D gene is TRBD1 (6 bases). Germline CDR1 is MDHEN and CDR2 is SYDVKM. This CDR3 has 16 amino acids. Trimming removed 4 bases at V and 3 bases at J, with 15 bases between. The chain's CDR3 is CASSSPRGLSNEKLFF. CDR3 bases: TGTGCCAGCAGTTCCCCCCGGGGGCTATCTAATGAAAAACTGTTTTTT.

This clonotype was seen only a few times. The chain has TRBV4-2 and TRBJ2-7, with 12 bases that match TRBD2. Trimming cost V 3 bases and J 4 bases; bases outside gene matches: 1. The CDR3 sequence is 14 residues long. Germline assignment: CDR1 LGHNA and CDR2 YNFKEQ. CDR3 sequence (DNA): TGTGCCAGCAGCCAGGGACTAGCGGGTTACGAGCAGTACTTC. As protein: CASSQGLAGYEQYF.

This clonotype was seen a handful of times. The V gene is TRBV28, the J gene TRBJ1-2; D unclear. Trimming cost V 6 bases and J 0 bases, with 8 bases left between them. The CDR3 length is 13 residues. Germline-derived CDR1 and CDR2 are MDHEN and SYDVKM. The CDR3 region has the DNA TGTGCCAGCAGACAAACAGCTAACTATGGCTACACCTTC. Amino acids: CASRQTANYGYTF.

Only a few counts were recorded for this clonotype. V gene TRBV23-1 combines with J gene TRBJ2-3; 8 bases line up with TRBD1. TRBV23-1 is an ORF, with its function uncertain. With V trimmed by 8 bases and J by 2 bases, 18 bases remained unmatched. The CDR3 is 18 residues long. CDR3 amino acids: CASGMGGQGLPFTDTQYF. In nucleotides, the CDR3 is TGCGCCAGCGGGATGGGTGGACAGGGACTTCCCTTCACAGATACGCAGTATTTT.

Worth noting for this clonotype: It may be a read error: a sequence one base away is much more abundant. The chain uses TRBV12-3 or TRBV12-4 and TRBJ1-5; no clear D. V was trimmed by 7 bases and J by 3 bases, leaving 13 bases between them. The CDR3 contains 14 residues. CDR3 bases: TGTGCCAGCAACGGCGTTGGGTCCAATCAGCCCCAGCATTTT. Translating gives CASNGVGSNQPQHF.

This clonotype was recorded at least ten times. The rearrangement links TRBV19 to TRBJ2-7, with 7 bases aligning to TRBD2. CDR3 size: 13 residues. The germline CDR1 and CDR2 sequences are LNHDA and SQIVND (reference sequence). V dropped 6 bases and J dropped 6; count of bases not matched to a gene: 8. CDR3 bases: TGTGCCAGTAGCCCTGGGAGGGGTACCGAGCAGTACTTC. It encodes CASSPGRGTEQYF.

There are many counts of this clonotype. The chain joins TRBV3-1 to TRBJ1-3; 10 positions match TRBD1. V dropped 4 bases and J dropped 6; count of bases not matched to a gene: 9. This CDR3 comprises 16 residues. Germline assignment: CDR1 LGHDT and CDR2 YNNKEL (reference sequence). This CDR3 is CASSRLTGTGVNTIYF. CDR3 in DNA: TGTGCCAGCAGCCGTTTAACCGGGACAGGGGTAAACACCATATATTTT.

This clonotype was counted ten times or more. The chain has TRBV15 and TRBJ2-7; D perhaps matches TRBD1 (6 bases). The CDR3 is made up of 14 amino acids. Per germline, CDR1 LNHNV and CDR2 YYDKDF (reference sequence). V was clipped by 6 bases and J by 2 bases, with 14 bases between them. The CDR3 protein is CATSMGHQPYEQYF. CDR3 bases: TGTGCCACCAGTATGGGACACCAACCCTACGAGCAGTACTTC.

This chain connects TRBV7-2 to TRBJ1-6; D gene unclear. Deletions cut 1 base from V and 10 bases from J, with 20 bases between. Germline V gene lookup returns CDR1 SGHTA and CDR2 FQGNSA. This CDR3 spans 17 amino acids. CDR3 sequence reads: CASSLDGAPYVTSPLHF. Written as DNA, the CDR3 is TGTGCCAGCAGCTTAGACGGCGCGCCCTATGTCACGTCACCCCTCCACTTT.

This clonotype has at least ten counts. This chain links TRBV20-1 with TRBJ1-2; 8 nucleotides agree with TRBD1. CDR3 size: 14 residues. Germline CDR1 and CDR2: DFQATT and SNEGSKA (reference sequence). V lost 2 bases to trimming and J lost 3 bases; unmatched junction nucleotides: 5. This CDR3 is CSARFVTGDYGYTF. CDR3 coding DNA: TGCAGTGCTAGATTTGTGACAGGGGACTATGGCTACACCTTC.

This clonotype has just a few counts. The chain is built from TRBV10-3 and TRBJ2-7, with D possibly matching TRBD2 (6 bases). Looked up from germline, CDR1 is ENHRY and CDR2 is SYGVKD. The CDR3 is 15 amino acids. V lost 2 bases to trimming and J lost 5 bases, with 16 bases between them. The CDR3 loop is CAISEGRQGGNEQYF. The DNA of the CDR3 is TGTGCCATCAGTGAGGGGCGGCAGGGCGGGAACGAGCAGTACTTC.

The V call is TRBV6-6, the J call TRBJ2-5; 7 bases map to TRBD1. Trimming at V came to 6 bases and at J to 5 bases, leaving 6 bases not matched to a gene. The CDR3 has 13 amino acids. CDR1 MNHNY and CDR2 SVGAGI come from the germline V gene (reference sequence). CDR3 DNA sequence: TGTGCCAGCAGAGATACAGGGGCCGAGACCCAGTACTTC. The encoded protein is CASRDTGAETQYF.

The genes are TRBV20-1 and TRBJ2-2; D unclear. This CDR3 is built from 14 residues. Germline CDR1 reads DFQATT; CDR2 reads SNEGSKA (reference sequence). V shed 6 bases and J shed 0 bases, with 11 bases lying between them. This CDR3 reads CSASDAPNTGELFF. The CDR3 region has the DNA TGCAGTGCCTCCGATGCCCCGAACACCGGGGAGCTGTTTTTT.

Many counts were recorded for this clonotype. The J gene is TRBJ1-1, the V gene TRBV7-2, with D tentatively TRBD1 (6 bases). The CDR3 sequence is 14 residues long. Germline V gives CDR1 SGHTA, CDR2 FQGNSA. The V end lost 7 bases, the J end lost 4 bases, and 16 bases lay between the germline ends. The CDR3 DNA reads as TGTGCCAGCACCACCCGCCAGGGGAGCACTGAAGCTTTCTTT. This sequence encodes CASTTRQGSTEAFF.

This chain's CDR3 is CASGPDYPGEQYF. The DNA of the CDR3 is TGTGCTAGTGGCCCGGACTATCCGGGCGAGCAGTACTTC. V gene TRBV12-5 combines with J gene TRBJ2-7, with a possible D match to TRBD2 (6 bases). CDR3 length: 13 amino acids. The germline gives CDR1 LGHNT, CDR2 FRNRAP. Trimming removed 6 bases at V and 6 bases at J, with 15 bases between.

This clonotype was seen at least ten times. The chain employs TRBV11-2 and TRBJ2-3; the match to TRBD2 covers 8 bases. This CDR3 spans 17 amino acids. In germline, CDR1 is SGHAT, CDR2 FQNNGV. J was trimmed by 2 bases and V by 4 bases; bases with no gene match: 11. CDR3 region: CASSSPLGREATDTQYF. The CDR3 DNA sequence: TGTGCCAGCAGCTCCCCCTTGGGGCGGGAGGCCACAGATACGCAGTATTTT.

V gene TRBV18 combines with J gene TRBJ1-1; D is ambiguous. The CDR3 has 15 residues. V lost 4 bases to trimming and J lost 5 bases, with 17 bases between them. Germline V CDR1 and CDR2: KGHSH, LQKENI. The CDR3 reads CASSLLPVVDTEAFF. DNA for the CDR3: TGTGCCAGCTCACTCCTGCCGGTCGTAGATACTGAAGCTTTCTTT.

Many counts were recorded for this clonotype. The gene calls are TRBV7-2 and TRBJ1-1; 7 bases line up with TRBD1. Trimming cost V 5 bases and J 7 bases; bases outside gene matches: 7. The CDR3 covers 13 residues. Germline CDR1 is SGHTA and CDR2 is FQGNSA. CDR3 sequence reads: CASSPHRDSEAFF. The CDR3 DNA is TGTGCCAGCAGCCCGCATCGGGACAGTGAAGCTTTCTTT.

This clonotype was seen a few times. The chain uses TRBV27 and TRBJ1-5, with a possible D match to TRBD1 (5 bases). Germline assignment: CDR1 MNHEY and CDR2 SMNVEV (reference sequence). This CDR3 is 15 amino acids long. V lost 0 bases and J 2 bases, leaving 8 bases between the germline ends. Here the CDR3 reads CASSLSGQRNQPQHF. CDR3 DNA sequence: TGTGCCAGCAGTTTATCGGGGCAGCGCAATCAGCCCCAGCATTTT.

This clonotype was observed many times. The chain employs TRBV14 and TRBJ2-2; perhaps TRBD1 as D (6 bases). Germline-derived CDR1 and CDR2 are SGHDN and FVKESK. Deletions cut 11 bases from V and 4 bases from J, with 14 bases between. The CDR3 runs to 13 residues. CDR3 coding DNA: TGTGCCGAGGCGGACAGATTCACCGGGGAGCTGTTTTTT. It codes for CAEADRFTGELFF.